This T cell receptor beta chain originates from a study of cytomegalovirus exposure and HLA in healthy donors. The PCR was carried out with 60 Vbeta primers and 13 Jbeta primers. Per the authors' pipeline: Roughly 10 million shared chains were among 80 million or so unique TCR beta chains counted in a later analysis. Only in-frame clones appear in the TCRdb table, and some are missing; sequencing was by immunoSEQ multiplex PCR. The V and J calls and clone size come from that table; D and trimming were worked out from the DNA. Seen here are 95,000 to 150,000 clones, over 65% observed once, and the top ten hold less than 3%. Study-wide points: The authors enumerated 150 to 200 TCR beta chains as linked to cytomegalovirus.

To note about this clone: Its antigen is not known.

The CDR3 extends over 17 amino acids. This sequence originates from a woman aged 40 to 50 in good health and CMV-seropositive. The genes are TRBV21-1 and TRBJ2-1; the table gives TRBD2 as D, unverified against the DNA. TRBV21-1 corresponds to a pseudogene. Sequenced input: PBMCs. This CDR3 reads CASTEPRDSHNRNEQFF. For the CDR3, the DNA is TGTGCCAGCACCGAACCCCGGGACTCCCACAACCGCAATGAGCAGTTCTTC.